The 17 T cell receptor beta chains below were found in one sample sequenced in a study of cytomegalovirus exposure and HLA in healthy donors. The PCR was carried out with 60 Vbeta primers and 13 Jbeta primers. Profiling relied on immunoSEQ multiplex PCR, and the TCRdb table lists in-frame clones only, not all of them. This table holds just over 150,000 clones, about 65% found once. Sequenced sample: PBMCs. All receptors come from a man aged 35-49 years in good health and CMV-seropositive.

The rearrangement joins TRBV9 to TRBJ2-7, with 8 bases matching TRBD2. V lost 3 bases to trimming and J lost 7 bases; unmatched junction nucleotides: 6. The CDR3 has 13 residues. Germline V lookup: CDR1 SGDLS, CDR2 YYNGEE. CDR3 protein: CASSAGGAGEQYF. DNA of the CDR3: TGTGCCAGCAGCGCCGGGGGGGCCGGAGAGCAGTACTTC.

The J gene is TRBJ2-2, the V gene TRBV7-3; tentatively, D is TRBD2 (6 bases). The V gene lost 1 base and the J gene lost 5 bases, with 11 bases spanning the gap. The germline gives CDR1 SGHTA, CDR2 FQGTGA. CDR3 length: 15 amino acids. CDR3 region: CASSLNAGPTGELFF. The CDR3 coding sequence is TGTGCCAGCAGCTTAAATGCGGGGCCTACCGGGGAGCTGTTTTTT.

In its sample, this clone is medium-sized. The chain joins TRBV4-3 to TRBJ1-3, with a weak D call TRBD1 (5 bases). Trimming removed 4 bases at V and 3 bases at J, with 10 bases between. The germline V gene has CDR1 LGHNA and CDR2 YSLEER. The CDR3 consists of 14 residues. CDR3 coding DNA: TGCGCCAGCAGCCTAGGGGTTTTTGGAAACACCATATATTTT. It translates to CASSLGVFGNTIYF.

The rearrangement links TRBV29-1 to TRBJ2-7; 8 bases map to TRBD1. Germline lookup yields CDR1 SQVTM and CDR2 ANQGSEA. J gave up 6 bases and V 7 bases, and 8 bases lay outside the gene matches. There are 12 residues in the CDR3. CDR3 sequence: CSAGQGAGEQYF. Written as DNA, the CDR3 is TGCAGCGCCGGGCAGGGGGCGGGCGAGCAGTACTTC.

The chain links TRBV19 to TRBJ1-6; TRBD1 might be the D (5 bases). This CDR3 region has 13 residues. V lost 6 bases to trimming and J lost 8 bases, with 11 bases between them. Germline V gene sequence: CDR1 LNHDA, CDR2 SQIVND (reference sequence). Here the CDR3 DNA reads TGTGCCAGTAGGAGACAGACTGATTCACCCCTCCACTTT. Protein sequence: CASRRQTDSPLHF.

In this sample, this clone turned up once. The chain joins TRBV7-6 to TRBJ2-3, with a possible D match to TRBD2 (5 bases). Trimming cost V 2 bases and J 3 bases, with 6 bases left between them. This CDR3 is 13 amino acids long. Germline values: CDR1 SGHVS, CDR2 FNYEAQ. The CDR3 protein is CASSLPGTDTQYF. The CDR3 nucleotides read TGTGCCAGCAGCTTACCGGGGACAGATACGCAGTATTTT.

V usage is TRBV4-3 and J usage is TRBJ2-1; 13 bases agree with TRBD2. With V trimmed by 2 bases and J by 14 bases, 12 bases remained unmatched. This CDR3 has 16 amino acids. Germline values: CDR1 LGHNA, CDR2 YSLEER. The CDR3 reads CASSQSLAGGPKGKFF. In DNA form, the CDR3 reads TGCGCCAGCAGCCAATCACTAGCGGGGGGGCCAAAGGGAAAGTTCTTC.

This clone was observed a handful of times. The gene calls are TRBV29-1 and TRBJ2-5, with D tentatively TRBD2 (6 bases). CDR1 is SQVTM and CDR2 is ANQGSEA in the germline V gene. This CDR3 has 11 residues. V lost 6 bases, J lost 9 bases, and 14 bases lay in between. The DNA for the CDR3 is TGCAGCGTCGGGACTCTGGGGCCCCAGTACTTC. This codes for CSVGTLGPQYF.

The chain links TRBV4-2 to TRBJ2-2; D perhaps matches TRBD2 (5 bases). Germline values: CDR1 LGHNA, CDR2 YNFKEQ. The V and J ends lost 5 bases and 5 bases respectively, with 15 bases between them. The CDR3 contains 15 residues. The CDR3 coding sequence is TGTGCCAGCAGCACCCGGGATCTGGGGACCGGGGAGCTGTTTTTT. Encoded protein: CASSTRDLGTGELFF.

The DNA of the CDR3 is TGTGCCAGCAGCCGCGGGTCATCCGACACCGGGGAGCTGTTTTTT. Protein product: CASSRGSSDTGELFF. The V gene is TRBV7-2, the J gene TRBJ2-2, with TRBD2 as a possible D gene (5 bases). V lost 5 bases, J lost 3 bases, and 13 bases lay in between. From germline, CDR1 is SGHTA and CDR2 FQGNSA. The CDR3 length is 15 residues.

The rearrangement uses TRBV9 and TRBJ1-1, with a tentative D call TRBD1 (5 bases). CDR3 length: 13 residues. V was trimmed by 4 bases and J by 3 bases, leaving 10 bases between them. Germline V gene lookup returns CDR1 SGDLS and CDR2 YYNGEE. As DNA, the CDR3 is TGTGCCAGCAGCCCAACAGGCTACACTGAAGCTTTCTTT. Protein: CASSPTGYTEAFF.

This clone was seen more than once but under ten times. This CDR3 is CASSRDKETQYF. The CDR3 DNA reads TGTGCCAGCAGCAGGGACAAAGAGACCCAGTACTTC. The rearrangement uses TRBV7-2 and TRBJ2-5; D is perhaps TRBD1 (6 bases). V lost 5 bases and J lost 3, with 7 bases in between. The CDR3 loop spans 12 amino acids. Looked up from germline, CDR1 is SGHTA and CDR2 is FQGNSA.

The CDR3 is CASSRTGTSGGTDTQYF. The CDR3 bases are TGTGCCAGCAGCCGAACCGGGACTAGCGGGGGCACAGATACGCAGTATTTT. This chain joins TRBV4-2 and TRBJ2-3; TRBD2 aligns across 13 bases. Trimming cost V 4 bases and J 1 base; bases outside gene matches: 5. CDR1 LGHNA and CDR2 YNFKEQ come from the germline V gene. CDR3 length equals 17 residues.

V and J are TRBV18 and TRBJ2-3; perhaps TRBD2 as D (6 bases). This CDR3 contains 12 residues. Germline lookup yields CDR1 KGHSH and CDR2 LQKENI. Trimming removed 6 bases from V and 6 bases from J, with 10 bases in between. As DNA, the CDR3 is TGTGCCAGCTCCCCGCGGGGTGATACGCAGTATTTT. This gives the protein CASSPRGDTQYF.

This clone has just one count. The rearrangement joins TRBV10-3 to TRBJ1-5; D is possibly TRBD1 (6 bases). Between the trimmed V and J ends, which lost 7 bases and 6 bases, there was a span of 13 bases. This CDR3 has 13 amino acids. The V gene's germline CDR1 is ENHRY and CDR2 SYGVKD. For the CDR3, the DNA is TGTGCCATCAAGGGGGAGGGAAGTCAGCCCCAGCATTTT. The encoded protein is CAIKGEGSQPQHF.

The chain couples TRBV5-8 to TRBJ1-6; D unclear. CDR1 is SGHTS, CDR2 YDEGEE, per germline. Trimming took 2 bases from V and 10 from J, leaving 7 bases between them. The length of the CDR3 is 12 residues. The CDR3 bases are TGTGCCAGCAGCTTCCCGGGGTCACCCCTCCACTTT. It translates to CASSFPGSPLHF. The full variable domain, with the rest looked up from reference TRBV5-8 and TRBJ1-6, is EAGVTQSPTHLIKTRGQQATLRCSPISGHTSVYWYQQALGLGLQFLLWYDEGEERNRGNFPPRFSGRQFPNYSSELNVNALELEDSALYLCASSFPGSPLHFGNGTRLTVT.

Of note for this clone: The same CDR3 can be traced to other DNA sequences in this sample. The rearrangement links TRBV5-1 to TRBJ2-7, with D maybe TRBD2 (6 bases). The CDR3 is made up of 13 amino acids. Germline V CDR1 and CDR2: SGHRS, YFSETQ. Trimming shortened V by 4 bases and J by 3 bases, and 11 bases separated the two germline ends. The CDR3, as DNA: TGCGCCAGCAGCCCGTTGGGGGGCTACGAGCAGTACTTC. Amino acid sequence: CASSPLGGYEQYF.